The 21 T cell receptor beta chains presented below share a single source sample, sequenced in a study of T cells in Graves' hyperthyroidism and ophthalmopathy. TCR beta CDR3 region amplification was performed from RNA transcripts. The primer set for the first-round RT-PCR of the TCR CDR3 was HTBI. MiXCR was run by TCRdb on the multiplex PCR reads, yielding one entry per CDR3 protein. The sample lists roughly 530,000 distinct CDR3 sequences; roughly 15% were seen once. Sequencing input: blood. These receptors were taken from a woman aged 18-29 years with Graves' ophthalmopathy.

As to this clonotype: A much larger clone lies a single base off, so this may be a read error. V and J are TRBV28 and TRBJ2-7; 9 positions agree with TRBD1. The CDR3 has 16 residues. V dropped 5 bases and J dropped 2; count of bases not matched to a gene: 10. Germline CDR1 and CDR2: MDHEN and SYDVKM. The CDR3: CASSNRGQGVTYEQYF. CDR3 coding DNA: TGTGCCAGCAGTAATCGGGGACAGGGAGTTACCTACGAGCAGTACTTC.

This clonotype was recorded at least ten times. V usage is TRBV18 and J usage is TRBJ1-4; no clear D gene. This CDR3 is 14 amino acids long. With 4 bases removed from V and 7 bases from J, the gap between germline ends came to 13 bases. Germline CDR1 is KGHSH and CDR2 is LQKENI. The DNA for the CDR3 is TGTGCCAGCTCACGTGTCAGGCCCCTTGAAAAACTGTTTTTT. Amino acids: CASSRVRPLEKLFF.

There are a few counts of this clonotype. The rearrangement uses TRBV7-9 and TRBJ1-2; the D gene is possibly TRBD1 (5 bases). Germline V gene lookup returns CDR1 SEHNR and CDR2 FQNEAQ (reference sequence). Trimming stripped 5 bases from V and 8 bases from J, with 18 bases between. The CDR3 has 14 amino acids. The CDR3 sequence: CASSIRQIGKGYTF. The DNA of the CDR3 is TGTGCCAGCAGCATCCGACAGATCGGCAAAGGCTACACCTTC.

Regarding this clonotype: Given a much more abundant clone one base away, this may be a read error. V is TRBV6-1 and J is TRBJ1-5; D not resolved. Germline loops: CDR1 MNHNS, CDR2 SASEGT. This CDR3 is built from 14 residues. This CDR3 reads CAGSARLGNQPQHF. The CDR3 DNA sequence: TGTGCCGGCAGTGCCCGGTTAGGCAATCAGCCCCAGCATTTT.

This clonotype showed up just a few times. DNA for the CDR3: TGTGCCAGCAGCACCTGGAGGGTGGACTATGGCTACACCTTC. Translating it yields CASSTWRVDYGYTF. The chain carries TRBV6-1 and TRBJ1-2; the D is unclear. The V and J ends lost 6 bases and 3 bases respectively, with 14 bases between them. The germline V gene encodes CDR1 MNHNS and CDR2 SASEGT. The CDR3 sequence is 14 residues long.

At least ten counts were recorded for this clonotype. V and J are TRBV11-2 and TRBJ1-1, with 7 bases fitting TRBD1. The V segment lost 4 bases and the J segment 3 bases; nucleotides outside the gene matches: 8. Germline V CDR1 and CDR2: SGHAT, FQNNGV. CDR3 length: 15 residues. CDR3 sequence reads: CASSSPRGGYTEAFF. The DNA for the CDR3 is TGTGCCAGCAGCTCCCCCAGGGGGGGGTACACTGAAGCTTTCTTT.

The CDR3 loop reads CASSEPAGGPGEQFF. The CDR3 DNA reads TGCGCCAGCAGTGAACCAGCGGGGGGGCCAGGTGAGCAGTTCTTC. The V gene is TRBV10-2, the J gene TRBJ2-1; 10 nucleotides line up with TRBD2. This CDR3 has 15 residues. Germline V CDR1 and CDR2: WSHSY, SAAADI. The V and J ends lost 3 bases and 9 bases, in that order; junction bases with no gene match: 8.

This clonotype has at least ten counts. The J gene is TRBJ1-2, the V gene TRBV2; D gene ambiguous. Germline V gene data show CDR1 as SNHLY and CDR2 as FYNNEI. The V and J ends lost 8 bases and 6 bases respectively, with 16 bases between them. The CDR3 contains 13 residues. CDR3 bases: TGTGCCAGCGGGTACTCGGGAAGGGATGGCTACACCTTC. Translated, it gives CASGYSGRDGYTF.

This clonotype appeared a few times. The chain couples TRBV20-1 to TRBJ2-4; 11 bases agree with TRBD2. The CDR3 loop spans 16 amino acids. V was clipped by 3 bases and J by 8 bases; unmatched bases: 12. Germline V gene lookup returns CDR1 DFQATT and CDR2 SNEGSKA (reference sequence). The CDR3 sequence is CSASSPSSGGKDIQYF. CDR3 sequence (DNA): TGCAGTGCTAGTTCCCCTTCTAGCGGGGGGAAGGACATTCAGTACTTC.

This clonotype was observed at least ten times. The V gene is TRBV20-1, the J gene TRBJ1-1, with D possibly TRBD1 on 5 matching bases. This CDR3 spans 13 amino acids. Germline V gene sequence: CDR1 DFQATT, CDR2 SNEGSKA (reference sequence). Between the trimmed V and J ends, which lost 5 bases and 5 bases, there was a span of 15 bases. CDR3 loop: CSARPWGGTEAFF. CDR3 DNA: TGCAGTGCTCGCCCCTGGGGGGGAACTGAAGCTTTCTTT.

V is TRBV27 and J is TRBJ2-7; D might be TRBD1 (5 bases). Germline V lookup: CDR1 MNHEY, CDR2 SMNVEV (reference sequence). V was pared by 8 bases and J by 3 bases, with 14 bases between. CDR3 size: 13 residues. Here the CDR3 reads CASRKFQGYEQYF. CDR3 in DNA: TGTGCCAGCCGGAAGTTTCAGGGCTACGAGCAGTACTTC.

In this sample, this clonotype turned up many times. The chain combines TRBV28 with TRBJ1-1; TRBD1 might be the D (5 bases). V lost 6 bases, J lost 0 bases, and 14 bases lay in between. The germline CDR1 and CDR2 sequences are MDHEN and SYDVKM. The CDR3 covers 15 residues. CDR3 in DNA: TGTGCCAGCAGCCTGATCGACAGACTGAACACTGAAGCTTTCTTT. Its translation is CASSLIDRLNTEAFF.

At least ten counts were recorded for this clonotype. The rearrangement links TRBV2 to TRBJ2-5; 8 nucleotides align to TRBD1. V dropped 4 bases and J dropped 4; count of bases not matched to a gene: 5. CDR1 SNHLY and CDR2 FYNNEI come from the germline V gene. The length of the CDR3 is 14 residues. DNA for the CDR3: TGTGCCAGCAGTGGACCCAGGGGGCGAGAGACCCAGTACTTC. Its protein is CASSGPRGRETQYF.

This clonotype was recorded a few times. The chain has TRBV7-9 and TRBJ2-7; TRBD2 is a possible D gene (7 bases). CDR1 is SEHNR, CDR2 FQNEAQ, per germline (reference sequence). V dropped 5 bases and J dropped 2 bases, with 16 bases sitting between them. The CDR3 covers 15 residues. In DNA form, the CDR3 reads TGTGCCAGCAGCCAATGGGAGGGGGGCACCTACGAGCAGTACTTC. Translating it yields CASSQWEGGTYEQYF.

This clonotype was seen a handful of times. The gene calls are TRBV28 and TRBJ2-6; D uncertain. V was pared by 7 bases and J by 1 base, with 14 bases between. Germline V CDR1 and CDR2: MDHEN, SYDVKM. The CDR3 contains 16 residues. CDR3: CASTPSPHSGANVLTF. CDR3 sequence (DNA): TGTGCCAGCACCCCCAGCCCCCATTCTGGGGCCAACGTCCTGACTTTC.

This clonotype showed up many times. The chain has TRBV20-1 and TRBJ1-2; maybe TRBD1 (5 bases). Trimming shortened V by 1 base and J by 0 bases, and 6 bases separated the two germline ends. This CDR3 region has 13 residues. CDR1 and CDR2 from the germline V gene are DFQATT and SNEGSKA (reference sequence). The CDR3 DNA is TGCAGTGCTAGAGTACAGGCTAACTATGGCTACACCTTC. It codes for CSARVQANYGYTF.

This clonotype was counted a few times. This clone may be a read error of a much larger clone one base away. The chain joins TRBV7-2 to TRBJ2-3, with D possibly matching TRBD2 (6 bases). This CDR3 has 15 residues. Per germline, CDR1 SGHTA and CDR2 FQGNSA. CDR3 coding DNA: TGTGCCAACAGCTCCCCCGGGACTGGCACAGATACGCAGTATTTT. This translates into CANSSPGTGTDTQYF.

This clonotype was seen at least ten times. The chain uses TRBV18 and TRBJ1-1; tentatively, D is TRBD1 (6 bases). V was pared by 1 base and J by 6 bases, with 12 bases between. The CDR3 runs to 14 residues. In germline, CDR1 is KGHSH, CDR2 LQKENI. As DNA, the CDR3 is TGTGCCAGCTCACCACATAAACAGGGCTCTGAAGCTTTCTTT. This translates into CASSPHKQGSEAFF. The full variable domain, its missing parts supplied by reference TRBV18 and TRBJ1-1, is NAGVMQNPRHLVRRRGQEARLRCSPMKGHSHVYWYRQLPEEGLKFMVYLQKENIIDESGMPKERFSAEFPKEGPSILRIQQVVRGDSAAYFCASSPHKQGSEAFFGQGTRLTVV.

This clonotype has just a few counts. This chain connects TRBV2 to TRBJ1-1; TRBD1 might be the D (6 bases). Germline V gene sequence: CDR1 SNHLY, CDR2 FYNNEI. The CDR3 loop spans 13 amino acids. The V end lost 6 bases, the J end lost 3 bases, and 11 bases lay between the germline ends. In nucleotides, the CDR3 is TGTGCCAGCAGCGGGGCAGGGGACACTGAAGCTTTCTTT. Protein product: CASSGAGDTEAFF.

This clonotype was counted a few times. The genes are TRBV12-3 or TRBV12-4 and TRBJ2-6; 11 bases fit TRBD1. This CDR3 is 17 amino acids long. J gave up 3 bases and V 4 bases, and 5 bases lay outside the gene matches. CDR3 amino acids: CASSSGQGARGANVLTF. The CDR3 nucleotides are TGTGCCAGCAGTTCAGGACAGGGGGCGCGTGGGGCCAACGTCCTGACTTTC.

This clonotype appeared a few times. This chain joins TRBV10-3 and TRBJ1-5, with D uncertain. Trimming took 3 bases from V and 0 from J, leaving 6 bases between them. Germline V gene sequence: CDR1 ENHRY, CDR2 SYGVKD. There are 14 residues in the CDR3. The CDR3 sequence is CAISDGDSNQPQHF. The CDR3 coding sequence is TGTGCCATCAGTGACGGGGATAGCAATCAGCCCCAGCATTTT.